The subject of this entry is one T cell receptor (beta chain). This CDR3 has 15 amino acids. Germline CDR1 SGHNT, CDR2 YYREEE (reference sequence). V dropped 10 bases and J dropped 8; count of bases not matched to a gene: 18. The data originate from a study of blood T cell repertoires in COVID-19. On the study more broadly: In each case, the material was cDNA or gDNA derived from T cells, B-cell-depleted T cells, or PBMCs.

Profiled with immunoSEQ multiplex PCR; TCRdb holds only in-frame clones, not every one. In the table there are about 200,000 clones, 88% of which are singletons. The specimen sequenced was peripheral blood. The clonotype was recovered from a young man with active or convalescent COVID-19. The J gene is TRBJ2-1, the V gene TRBV5-4, with TRBD2 identical over 7 bases. In DNA, the CDR3 is TGTGCCGTCTCTTGGTCGGCGGGAGTTGGATATGAGCAGTTCTTC. It specifies CAVSWSAGVGYEQFF.